This T cell receptor beta chain originates from a study of T cell clusters in autoimmune cytopenias. Some 40,000 genome equivalents of blood DNA were amplified for TRB. TRB rearrangements were amplified by touch-down multiplex PCR with mixed TRB-A/B primers. With the multiplex PCR reads reprocessed, TCRdb shows one record per CDR3 protein and no DNA. This sample's clone table lists roughly 7,000 distinct CDR3 sequences. Per germline, CDR1 SGHRS and CDR2 YFSETQ. This CDR3 comprises 18 residues. In addition, the sample was reused for a study of T cell repertoires in aging, cancer and after chemotherapy.

This clonotype was obtained from a human donor in good health. Sequencing was done on a sample of peripheral blood. The chain combines TRBV5-1 with TRBJ2-2; TCRdb calls TRBD2, which cannot be checked without DNA. CDR3 residues: CASSPGLRGTKNTGELFF.